This T cell receptor beta chain comes out of a study of blood T cells in healthy people across ages. This clonotype has more than one count but fewer than ten. There were healthy Caucasian individuals from Russia, aged roughly 6 to 90, serving as donors. Primers used in a second PCR of about 6 to 11 cycles were a sample-barcoded 5' primer and a J-beta primer mix. TCRdb processed the 5' RACE reads anew with MiXCR; each CDR3 protein has one entry. The sample includes 750,000 to 850,000 distinct CDR3 sequences, roughly 25% of them seen just once. These sequences were also reported in another study, on T cells of mothers and their children. As that report states: cDNA was made from all extracted RNA, about 1.5 ug per 15 ul. The yield was over 8 million TCR beta CDR3 reads from each mother and approximately 3 million from each child. The data showed no persistent microchimeric T cell clones.

The sequenced material came from blood. This clonotype was obtained from a boy aged 10-17 years in good health.

CDR3 sequence reads: CSVPGGGVHTEAFF. In DNA, the CDR3 is TGCAGCGTCCCCGGGGGAGGGGTGCACACTGAAGCTTTCTTT. This sequence joins TRBV29-1 and TRBJ1-1, with D possibly matching TRBD1 (5 bases). Germline CDR1 SQVTM, CDR2 ANQGSEA. The CDR3 has 14 residues. V lost 6 bases and J 3 bases, leaving 17 bases between the germline ends.